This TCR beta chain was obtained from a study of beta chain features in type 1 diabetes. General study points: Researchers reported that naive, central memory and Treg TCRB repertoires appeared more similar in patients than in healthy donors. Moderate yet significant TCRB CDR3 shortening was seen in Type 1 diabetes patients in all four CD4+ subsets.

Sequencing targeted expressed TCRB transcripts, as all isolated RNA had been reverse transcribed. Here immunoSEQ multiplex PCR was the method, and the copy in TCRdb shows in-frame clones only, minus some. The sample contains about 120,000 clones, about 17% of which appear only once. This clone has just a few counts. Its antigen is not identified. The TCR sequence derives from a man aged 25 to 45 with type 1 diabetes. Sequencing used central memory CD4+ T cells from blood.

CDR3 loop: CASSVGVSPLHF. The CDR3 nucleotides are TGTGCCAGCAGCGTGGGAGTTTCACCCCTCCACTTT. The chain employs TRBV5-6 and TRBJ1-6, with no clear D. The CDR3 sequence is 12 residues long. Trimming removed 4 bases from V and 9 bases from J, with 8 bases in between. CDR1 is SGHDT and CDR2 is YYEEEE in the germline V gene.